This T cell receptor (beta chain) was obtained from a study of regulatory T cells in long-lasting Graves disease. At the level of the study: Graves' disease counted as persistent after over 5 years of antithyroid drugs with positive TSH receptor antibodies.

Ten or more counts support this clonotype. Documented time point: persistent/refractory GD, antithyroid drugs over 5 years with positive TRAb. Making the TCR library involved RNA that had been extracted from PBMCs. Clinicians diagnosed Graves' disease using American Thyroid Association guidelines. Building the TCR beta libraries relied on iRepertoire HTBI primers, and CDR3 regions underwent Arm-PCR. In the source study's methods: The samples yielded roughly 64 TRBV and roughly 13 TRBJ segments. Using its own MiXCR run on the multiplex PCR reads, TCRdb lists one record per CDR3 protein. It is TCRdb's table, rather than the study itself, that gives the V and J calls and clone size. The data hold approximately 380,000 distinct CDR3 sequences, with around 20% observed a single time. CDR3 length equals 15 residues. Looked up from germline, CDR1 is MDHEN and CDR2 is SYDVKM. The V and J ends lost 5 bases and 3 bases respectively, with 17 bases between them.

The sample here was peripheral blood mononuclear cells (PBMCs), taken when the disease was refractory, from a patient treated with antithyroid drugs. V and J are TRBV28 and TRBJ2-7, with TRBD2 as a possible D gene (6 bases). This TCR came from a female donor with Graves disease. CDR3 protein: CASSMGGIKGYEQYF. CDR3 bases: TGTGCCAGCAGTATGGGGGGAATCAAAGGCTACGAGCAGTACTTC.